The 4 T cell receptor beta chains reported below all come from one sample, sequenced in a study of blood T cell repertoires in COVID-19. Measured with immunoSEQ multiplex PCR; TCRdb has only the in-frame clones, and not every one. The table has around 310,000 clones, over 85% seen once; the top ten hold roughly a tenth. Specimen: PBMCs or T cells enriched from blood (not recorded which). The receptors come from a woman in her thirties who had recovered from COVID-19.

This clone was seen only once. This chain connects TRBV3-1 (or the pseudogene TRBV3-2) to TRBJ1-4; 9 nucleotides align to TRBD1. The CDR3 extends over 16 amino acids. Germline assignment: CDR1 LGHDT and CDR2 YNNKEL (reference sequence). V dropped 2 bases and J dropped 8; count of bases not matched to a gene: 9. The CDR3 region has the DNA TGTGCCAGCAGCCAACGAACAGGGGGCGCAGGGGAAAAACTGTTTTTT. This gives the protein CASSQRTGGAGEKLFF.

CDR3 bases: TGTGCCAGCAGCGCACCACAGGAGAGCACAGATACGCAGTATTTT. This sequence encodes CASSAPQESTDTQYF. The chain carries TRBV9 and TRBJ2-3; possible D gene TRBD1, 5 bases. The V end was cut by 3 bases, the J end by 0 bases, with 11 bases between. This CDR3 has 15 residues. From germline, CDR1 is SGDLS and CDR2 YYNGEE.

The chain uses TRBV7-6 and TRBJ2-3, with 7 bases lining up with TRBD1. The CDR3 has 16 amino acids. The germline gives CDR1 SGHVS, CDR2 FNYEAQ. V shed 5 bases and J 5 bases; nucleotides not matched to a gene: 13. The CDR3 DNA sequence: TGTGCCAGCAGCCCGACGGGACAGCGAAACGGAGATACGCAGTATTTT. It specifies CASSPTGQRNGDTQYF.

This clone was counted only a few times. The CDR3 DNA is TGTGCCAGCAGCTTATTCAGGCAGGTTAACACTGAAGCTTTCTTT. Residues: CASSLFRQVNTEAFF. The chain combines TRBV14 with TRBJ1-1; D is unresolved. The CDR3 extends over 15 amino acids. Germline CDR1 reads SGHDN; CDR2 reads FVKESK. V gave up 5 bases and J gave up 2 bases, with 15 bases separating them.